The table lists the clone carrying this TCR beta chain with a few counts. Its antigen is as yet unknown. The source of the sample is a study of shared clonotypes between healthy human individuals. General study findings and limits: The small donor group covered limited genetic and exposure diversity. When naive CD4 clonotypes were compared across a few donors, about 4.9% were shared.

TCRdb's copy holds only in-frame clones and misses some; the assay was immunoSEQ multiplex PCR. There are fewer than 2.5 million clones in the sample; 80% to 95% occur only once, and roughly 0.36% lies in the top ten. Germline loops: CDR1 MNHNS, CDR2 SASEGT. Trimming left V 1 base short and J 12 bases short, with 16 bases between. The CDR3 extends over 14 amino acids. The sequence came from a man aged 18 to 30 in good health. Some clones in this sample may be carry-over from other donors' samples. The chain uses TRBV6-1 and TRBJ1-5; D is unclear. What was sequenced was naive CD4+ T cells from PBMCs. Noted subset: CD45RA+ positively selected. The CDR3 bases are TGTGCCAGCAGTGAAGGCGGCACCACAGTCCTCCAGCATTTT. This translates into CASSEGGTTVLQHF.